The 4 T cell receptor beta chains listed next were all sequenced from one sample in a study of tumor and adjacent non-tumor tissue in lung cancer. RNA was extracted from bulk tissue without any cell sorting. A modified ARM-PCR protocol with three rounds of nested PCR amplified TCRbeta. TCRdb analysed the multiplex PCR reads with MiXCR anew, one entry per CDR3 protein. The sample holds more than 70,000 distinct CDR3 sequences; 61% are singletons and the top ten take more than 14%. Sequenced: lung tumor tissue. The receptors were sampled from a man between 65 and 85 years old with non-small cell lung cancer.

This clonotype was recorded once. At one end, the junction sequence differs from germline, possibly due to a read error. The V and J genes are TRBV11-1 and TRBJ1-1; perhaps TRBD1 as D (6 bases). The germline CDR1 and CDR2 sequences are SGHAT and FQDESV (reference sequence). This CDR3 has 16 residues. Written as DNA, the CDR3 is TGTGCCAGCAGTTGCAGCGGGACAAAAATGAACACTGAAGCTTTATTT. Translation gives CASSCSGTKMNTEALF. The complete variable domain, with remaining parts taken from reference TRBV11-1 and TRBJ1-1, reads EAEVAQSPRYKITEKSQAVAFWCDPISGHATLYWYRQILGQGPELLVQFQDESVVDDSQLPKDRFSAERLKGVDSTLKIQPAELGDSAMYLCASSCSGTKMNTEALFGQGTRLTVV.

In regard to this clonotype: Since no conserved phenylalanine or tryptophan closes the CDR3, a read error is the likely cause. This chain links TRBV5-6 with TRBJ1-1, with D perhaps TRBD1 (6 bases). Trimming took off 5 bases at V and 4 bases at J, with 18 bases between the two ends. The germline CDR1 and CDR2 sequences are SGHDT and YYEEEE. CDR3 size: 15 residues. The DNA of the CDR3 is TGTGCCAGCAGTCCTGGGCCTAGGGGGGGCACTGAAGCTTTCTCT. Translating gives CASSPGPRGGTEAFS.

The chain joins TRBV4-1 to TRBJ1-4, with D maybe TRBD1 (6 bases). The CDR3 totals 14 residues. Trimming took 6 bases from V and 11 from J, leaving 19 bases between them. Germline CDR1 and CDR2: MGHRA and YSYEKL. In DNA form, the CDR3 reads TGCGCCAGCAGACAGGGTGCAACTAATGGGAAACTGTTTTTT. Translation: CASRQGATNGKLFF.

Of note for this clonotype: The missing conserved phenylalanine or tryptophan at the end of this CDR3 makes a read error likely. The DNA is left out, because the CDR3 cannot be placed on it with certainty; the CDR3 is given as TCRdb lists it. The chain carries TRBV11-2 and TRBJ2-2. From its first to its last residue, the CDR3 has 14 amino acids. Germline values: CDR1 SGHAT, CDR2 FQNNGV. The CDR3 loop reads CASSLGGNTGELSS.